The 24 T cell receptor beta chains listed next were all sequenced from one sample in a study of blood T cell repertoires in COVID-19. Assay: immunoSEQ multiplex PCR; the TCRdb copy retains only in-frame clones and omits some. The table includes 260,000 or so clones, around 83% detected once. Sequenced input: peripheral blood. The receptors here all came from an older man with acute or convalescent COVID-19.

J is TRBJ2-5 and V is TRBV28, with 8 nucleotides matching TRBD1. Germline loops: CDR1 MDHEN, CDR2 SYDVKM. The CDR3 loop spans 14 amino acids. V shed 5 bases and J 4 bases; nucleotides not matched to a gene: 6. The CDR3 nucleotides are TGTGCCAGCAGTCCGGGACAGGCCGCAGAGACCCAGTACTTC. Protein: CASSPGQAAETQYF.

The rearrangement links TRBV3-1 (or the pseudogene TRBV3-2) to TRBJ2-7; D gene unclear. CDR3 length equals 14 residues. The V and J ends lost 1 base and 0 bases respectively, with 7 bases between them. The germline CDR1 and CDR2 sequences are LGHDT and YNNKEL (reference sequence). The CDR3 region has the DNA TGTGCCAGCAGCCAAGGTGCGGACTCCTACGAGCAGTACTTC. Its translation is CASSQGADSYEQYF.

The chain recombines TRBV5-1 with TRBJ2-7; TRBD2 matches 11 bases. The J segment lost 0 bases and the V segment lost 7 bases, leaving 6 bases of the junction unmatched. This CDR3 is built from 15 residues. Looked up from germline, CDR1 is SGHRS and CDR2 is YFSETQ. In DNA form, the CDR3 reads TGCGCCAGCGGACTAGCGGGTTTAAGCTCCTACGAGCAGTACTTC. Translation: CASGLAGLSSYEQYF.

V is TRBV24-1 and J is TRBJ2-5; 8 positions match TRBD1. CDR1 is KGHDR, CDR2 SFDVKD, per germline. The CDR3 length is 14 residues. J was trimmed by 1 base and V by 4 bases; bases with no gene match: 1. CDR3 region: CATSDGTGQETQYF. The CDR3 DNA follows: TGTGCCACCAGTGACGGGACAGGCCAAGAGACCCAGTACTTC.

The chain combines TRBV28 with TRBJ1-6; 8 bases align to TRBD1. The ends lost 4 bases at V and 4 bases at J; junction bases unmatched: 12. Germline V gene lookup returns CDR1 MDHEN and CDR2 SYDVKM. The CDR3 is 18 residues long. The chain's CDR3 is CASSSGSGGVLYNSPLHF. The CDR3 region has the DNA TGTGCCAGCAGTTCCGGTTCAGGGGGCGTCCTTTATAATTCACCCCTCCACTTT.

This clone occurred a few times. The V gene is TRBV20-1, the J gene TRBJ2-1, with 14 bases matching TRBD2. Germline V gives CDR1 DFQATT, CDR2 SNEGSKA (reference sequence). Germline trimming cut 3 bases from V and 9 bases from J; bases unmatched to any gene: 7. The CDR3 is made up of 15 amino acids. Here the CDR3 DNA reads TGCAGTGCTAGTGGGGGACTAGCGGGAGTTGTTGAGCAGTTCTTC. Translation gives CSASGGLAGVVEQFF.

The rearrangement uses TRBV5-1 and TRBJ1-2; TRBD1 matches at 8 bases. This CDR3 is built from 14 residues. V shed 4 bases and J 5 bases; nucleotides not matched to a gene: 7. The germline V gene has CDR1 SGHRS and CDR2 YFSETQ. The CDR3 spells CASSIDRGMYGYTF. CDR3 DNA sequence: TGCGCCAGCAGCATAGACAGGGGAATGTATGGCTACACCTTC.

The CDR3 sequence: CASSQMAGGRETQYF. CDR3 DNA sequence: TGTGCCAGCAGCCAGATGGCGGGGGGGCGGGAGACCCAGTACTTC. The chain carries TRBV3-1 (or the pseudogene TRBV3-2) and TRBJ2-5; 9 nucleotides match TRBD2. The junction had 7 bases not matched to a gene; V was cut back by 3 bases and J by 5 bases. From germline, CDR1 is LGHDT and CDR2 YNNKEL (reference sequence). The length of the CDR3 is 15 residues.

The CDR3 sequence: CAWSGQGGGLEQFF. DNA for the CDR3: TGTGCCTGGAGTGGGCAGGGCGGGGGTCTTGAGCAGTTCTTC. The V gene is TRBV30, the J gene TRBJ2-1, with TRBD2 matching 7 bases. Germline V gene data show CDR1 as GTSNPN and CDR2 as SVGIG (reference sequence). The CDR3 sequence is 14 residues long. The J segment lost 9 bases and the V segment lost 1 base, leaving 9 bases of the junction unmatched.

This chain joins TRBV6-4 and TRBJ1-2, with 8 bases lining up with TRBD1. The CDR3 is made up of 13 amino acids. CDR1 and CDR2 (germline): MRHNA, SNTAGT. V lost 6 bases and J lost 7; bases outside the gene matches: 7. This CDR3 is CASRETGAGGYTF. The CDR3 bases are TGTGCCAGCAGAGAGACAGGGGCCGGTGGCTACACCTTC.

V is TRBV6-2 or TRBV6-3 and J is TRBJ2-5; TRBD1 aligns across 10 bases. Germline V gives CDR1 MNHEY, CDR2 SVGEGT. J gave up 4 bases and V 0 bases, and 14 bases lay outside the gene matches. CDR3 length equals 19 residues. For the CDR3, the DNA is TGTGCCAGCAGTTACTCGAACCGCGGAAGGGACAGGGGACGAGAGACCCAGTACTTC. As protein: CASSYSNRGRDRGRETQYF.

V gene TRBV5-1 combines with J gene TRBJ2-7; TRBD1 might be the D (6 bases). Trimming left V 5 bases short and J 5 bases short, with 20 bases between. CDR3 size: 15 residues. The germline V gene has CDR1 SGHRS and CDR2 YFSETQ. CDR3 loop: CASRPTGERGDEQYF. In DNA, the CDR3 is TGCGCCAGCAGGCCGACAGGAGAACGAGGGGACGAGCAGTACTTC.

V usage is TRBV19 and J usage is TRBJ2-2, with D perhaps TRBD1 (5 bases). The CDR3 totals 15 residues. Germline-derived CDR1 and CDR2 are LNHDA and SQIVND (reference sequence). The V gene lost 9 bases and the J gene lost 1 base, with 15 bases spanning the gap. CDR3 sequence: CASLTGQGNTGELFF. Here the CDR3 DNA reads TGTGCCAGCCTCACCGGGCAGGGGAACACCGGGGAGCTGTTTTTT.

Concerning this clone itself: No DNA is shown, since the ends of the CDR3 on it are uncertain; the CDR3 is the one TCRdb lists. V usage is TRBV6-5 and J usage is TRBJ1-1; no DNA check was done on the table's D call, TRBD1. Germline assignment: CDR1 MNHEY and CDR2 SVGAGI. A total of 15 residues make up the CDR3, ends included. The CDR3 loop reads CASILGKGMNTEAFF.

The chain recombines TRBV19 with TRBJ2-2, with D possibly TRBD1 on 5 matching bases. This CDR3 comprises 15 residues. Germline V gene sequence: CDR1 LNHDA, CDR2 SQIVND (reference sequence). Trimming stripped 9 bases from V and 1 base from J, with 15 bases between. CDR3: CASTSRVLNTGELFF. The DNA for the CDR3 is TGTGCCAGCACCAGCAGGGTATTGAACACCGGGGAGCTGTTTTTT. Complete variable domain (other parts from reference TRBV19 and TRBJ2-2): DGGITQSPKYLFRKEGQNVTLSCEQNLNHDAMYWYRQDPGQGLRLIYYSQIVNDFQKGDIAEGYSVSREKKESFPLTVTSAQKNPTAFYLCASTSRVLNTGELFFGEGSRLTVL.

This chain links TRBV27 with TRBJ1-3, with 11 bases that match TRBD1. CDR3 length equals 19 residues. The V segment lost 3 bases and the J segment 0 bases; nucleotides outside the gene matches: 10. Germline V gene data show CDR1 as MNHEY and CDR2 as SMNVEV (reference sequence). Here the CDR3 DNA reads TGTGCCAGCAGTTTCTCCGGGACAGGGGGGTTAAGCTCTGGAAACACCATATATTTT. Translation gives CASSFSGTGGLSSGNTIYF.

The chain couples TRBV3-1 (or the pseudogene TRBV3-2) to TRBJ1-3; D call uncertain. This CDR3 has 16 residues. Germline V CDR1 and CDR2: LGHDT, YNNKEL (reference sequence). The V end was cut by 0 bases, the J end by 0 bases, with 9 bases between. The CDR3 reads CASSQEVQISGNTIYF. Written as DNA, the CDR3 is TGTGCCAGCAGCCAAGAAGTTCAGATCTCTGGAAACACCATATATTTT.

The chain is built from TRBV9 and TRBJ2-5; D ambiguous. The ends were cut back, 0 bases at V and 1 base at J, with 4 bases in the middle. The CDR3 is 13 amino acids. Germline V CDR1 and CDR2: SGDLS, YYNGEE. CDR3 region: CASSVGVQETQYF. The CDR3, as DNA: TGTGCCAGCAGCGTAGGAGTCCAAGAGACCCAGTACTTC.

This chain joins TRBV27 and TRBJ2-1; TRBD1 aligns across 7 bases. The CDR3 length is 15 residues. Trimming removed 6 bases from V and 0 bases from J; junction bases left unmatched: 5. From germline, CDR1 is MNHEY and CDR2 SMNVEV (reference sequence). The CDR3 here is CASRTGPSSYNEQFF. CDR3 coding DNA: TGTGCCAGCAGGACAGGGCCGAGCTCCTACAATGAGCAGTTCTTC.

The chain carries TRBV7-2 and TRBJ2-2; the D gene is possibly TRBD2 (6 bases). Per the germline V gene, CDR1 is SGHTA and CDR2 is FQGNSA. V lost 5 bases and J lost 4, with 20 bases in between. The CDR3 is 17 amino acids. In DNA, the CDR3 is TGTGCCAGCAGCCAACCTGAGGGAGGTGGGGTCACCGGGGAGCTGTTTTTT. As protein: CASSQPEGGGVTGELFF. Full variable domain (rest looked up from reference TRBV7-2 and TRBJ2-2): GAGVSQSPSNKVTEKGKDVELRCDPISGHTALYWYRQSLGQGLEFLIYFQGNSAPDKSGLPSDRFSAERTGGSVSTLTIQRTQQEDSAVYLCASSQPEGGGVTGELFFGEGSRLTVL.

This sequence joins TRBV24-1 and TRBJ2-1, with 10 bases identical to TRBD2. The V and J ends lost 6 bases and 10 bases, in that order; junction bases with no gene match: 5. CDR1 is KGHDR, CDR2 SFDVKD, per germline. The CDR3 has 13 residues. The CDR3 loop reads CATSRAGGDEQFF. In DNA, the CDR3 is TGTGCCACCAGTCGAGCGGGGGGGGACGAGCAGTTCTTC.

The rearrangement joins TRBV27 to TRBJ2-7, with TRBD2 identical over 9 bases. The J segment lost 0 bases and the V segment lost 0 bases, leaving 3 bases of the junction unmatched. This CDR3 is built from 16 residues. Germline V gene sequence: CDR1 MNHEY, CDR2 SMNVEV (reference sequence). The DNA for the CDR3 is TGTGCCAGCAGTTTATCGGGCGGGAGGGCCTCCTACGAGCAGTACTTC. It codes for CASSLSGGRASYEQYF.

The rearrangement uses TRBV21-1 and TRBJ1-1; the DNA was not compared with TRBD1, the D call given in the table. TRBV21-1 is shown as a pseudogene. The CDR3 contains 15 residues. The CDR3 sequence: CASSNAPTGGTEAFF. CDR3 DNA: TGTGCCAGCAGCAACGCCCCAACAGGGGGCACTGAAGCTTTCTTT.

The chain combines TRBV7-2 with TRBJ2-7, with 9 bases fitting TRBD2. Per germline, CDR1 SGHTA and CDR2 FQGNSA. After removal of 5 bases from V and 3 bases from J, the junction contained 11 bases not matched to a gene. The CDR3 extends over 16 amino acids. The CDR3 DNA sequence: TGTGCCAGCAGCCCGCTCTCTGCGGGGGGGATCTACGAGCAGTACTTC. It translates to CASSPLSAGGIYEQYF.